Below are 17 T cell receptor beta chains sequenced from a single sample in a study of blood T cell repertoires in COVID-19. Assay used: immunoSEQ multiplex PCR; TCRdb lists only in-frame clones, some missing. The sample carries 140,000 to 150,000 clones, about four fifths recorded once. Sequencing was done on a sample of PBMCs or T cells enriched from blood (not recorded which). These receptors originate from a woman aged 45 to 65 who had been exposed to COVID-19.

V and J are TRBV7-2 and TRBJ1-1; D gene uncertain. V shed 2 bases and J shed 0 bases, with 10 bases lying between them. This CDR3 has 15 amino acids. Germline values: CDR1 SGHTA, CDR2 FQGNSA. In DNA form, the CDR3 reads TGTGCCAGCAGCTTACCTCCCGGTATGAACACTGAAGCTTTCTTT. It encodes CASSLPPGMNTEAFF.

The chain carries TRBV6-1 and TRBJ1-5, with D perhaps TRBD1 (6 bases). The CDR3 runs to 17 residues. Germline values: CDR1 MNHNS, CDR2 SASEGT. V lost 0 bases and J 4 bases, leaving 16 bases between the germline ends. The CDR3 nucleotides are TGTGCCAGCAGTGAAGCGTACAGGGCAATGAGGAATCAGCCCCAGCATTTT. This encodes CASSEAYRAMRNQPQHF.

This clone was counted a single time. The chain is built from TRBV30 and TRBJ1-2, with D maybe TRBD1 (6 bases). The CDR3 runs 14 residues. Trimming took 2 bases from V and 4 from J, leaving 14 bases between them. Germline V gene lookup returns CDR1 GTSNPN and CDR2 SVGIG (reference sequence). CDR3 amino acids: CAWSPYRATYGYTF. CDR3 in DNA: TGTGCCTGGAGTCCGTACAGGGCAACCTATGGCTACACCTTC.

This clone has just a few counts. The chain recombines TRBV5-1 with TRBJ2-7; TRBD2 matches at 8 bases. Germline V gene data show CDR1 as SGHRS and CDR2 as YFSETQ. CDR3 size: 14 residues. The J segment lost 5 bases and the V segment lost 4 bases, leaving 8 bases of the junction unmatched. CDR3 residues: CASSRGGGSNEQYF. CDR3 nucleotides: TGCGCCAGCAGCCGGGGCGGGGGGAGCAACGAGCAGTACTTC.

The sample holds one count of this clone. J is TRBJ2-3 and V is TRBV3-1 (or the pseudogene TRBV3-2), with 7 bases aligning to TRBD2. CDR1 is LGHDT and CDR2 is YNNKEL in the germline V gene (reference sequence). The junction had 10 bases not matched to a gene; V was cut back by 2 bases and J by 5 bases. CDR3 size: 16 residues. This CDR3 is CASSQSMWASGDTQYF. The CDR3 DNA reads as TGTGCCAGCAGCCAATCCATGTGGGCTAGCGGAGATACGCAGTATTTT.

This sequence joins TRBV10-2 and TRBJ1-1; D unresolved. From germline, CDR1 is WSHSY and CDR2 SAAADI. This CDR3 region has 13 residues. Trimming left V 4 bases short and J 1 base short, with 7 bases between. The CDR3 DNA follows: TGCGCCAGCAGTGTGAGAGAGAACACTGAAGCTTTCTTT. Translating it yields CASSVRENTEAFF.

The rearrangement links TRBV27 to TRBJ1-1; D is possibly TRBD1 (6 bases). V lost 5 bases and J 0 bases, leaving 10 bases between the germline ends. This CDR3 is built from 14 residues. Per the germline V gene, CDR1 is MNHEY and CDR2 is SMNVEV (reference sequence). The CDR3 bases are TGTGCCAGCAGTCCGCACAGGGTGAACACTGAAGCTTTCTTT. It codes for CASSPHRVNTEAFF.

The chain is built from TRBV4-1 and TRBJ1-1, with D maybe TRBD1 (5 bases). This CDR3 region has 14 residues. The V end was cut by 0 bases, the J end by 6 bases, with 11 bases between. Germline V gives CDR1 MGHRA, CDR2 YSYEKL. This chain's CDR3 is CASSQESRVAEAFF. In nucleotides, the CDR3 is TGCGCCAGCAGCCAAGAGAGCAGGGTGGCTGAAGCTTTCTTT.

In the case of this clone: A junction end diverges from the germline sequence, so it may reflect a read error. V usage is TRBV11-2 and J usage is TRBJ2-2, with D perhaps TRBD2 (6 bases). The V gene's germline CDR1 is SGHAT and CDR2 FQNNGV. The CDR3 totals 15 residues. CDR3 sequence reads: CASRMGLANPGELFF. The CDR3 nucleotides read TGTGCCAGCAGGATGGGGCTAGCGAACCCCGGGGAGCTGTTTTTT.

This sequence joins TRBV7-2 and TRBJ1-2; 7 bases are shared with TRBD1. Per germline, CDR1 SGHTA and CDR2 FQGNSA. The J segment lost 14 bases and the V segment lost 1 base, leaving 16 bases of the junction unmatched. This CDR3 spans 15 amino acids. CDR3 sequence: CASSLVATGFVLRTF. CDR3 DNA sequence: TGTGCCAGCAGCTTAGTAGCGACAGGGTTCGTCCTAAGGACCTTC. Full variable domain (remainder filled in from reference TRBV7-2 and TRBJ1-2): GAGVSQSPSNKVTEKGKDVELRCDPISGHTALYWYRQSLGQGLEFLIYFQGNSAPDKSGLPSDRFSAERTGGSVSTLTIQRTQQEDSAVYLCASSLVATGFVLRTFGSGTRLTVV.

The V and J genes are TRBV2 and TRBJ1-4; no reliable D call. CDR1 and CDR2 from the germline V gene are SNHLY and FYNNEI. Trimming removed 4 bases from V and 2 bases from J, with 11 bases in between. The CDR3 is 15 residues long. The CDR3 reads CASSVSEETNEKLFF. CDR3 DNA sequence: TGTGCCAGCAGTGTATCTGAGGAGACTAATGAAAAACTGTTTTTT.

V and J are TRBV5-4 and TRBJ1-4; D ambiguous. With 4 bases removed from V and 10 bases from J, the gap between germline ends came to 20 bases. The CDR3 has 15 residues. The germline gives CDR1 SGHNT, CDR2 YYREEE (reference sequence). The CDR3 bases are TGTGCCAGCAGCACCGAGGTCGGGGTATCTGGAAAACTGTTTTTT. It translates to CASSTEVGVSGKLFF.

This chain links TRBV7-2 with TRBJ1-2, with 9 bases lining up with TRBD1. The V gene end was trimmed by 1 base and the J gene end by 7 bases; junction bases not matched to a gene: 10. CDR1 is SGHTA, CDR2 FQGNSA, per germline. The CDR3 is made up of 16 amino acids. The CDR3 sequence: CASSLEIRDRVGGYTF. For the CDR3, the DNA is TGTGCCAGCAGCTTAGAAATACGGGACAGGGTTGGTGGCTACACCTTC. Drawing the rest from reference TRBV7-2 and TRBJ1-2, the complete variable domain is GAGVSQSPSNKVTEKGKDVELRCDPISGHTALYWYRQSLGQGLEFLIYFQGNSAPDKSGLPSDRFSAERTGGSVSTLTIQRTQQEDSAVYLCASSLEIRDRVGGYTFGSGTRLTVV.

J is TRBJ2-5 and V is TRBV20-1; D gene uncertain. V was cut by 0 bases and J by 6 bases, with 5 bases left in between. Germline assignment: CDR1 DFQATT and CDR2 SNEGSKA (reference sequence). This CDR3 comprises 11 residues. CDR3 bases: TGCAGTGCTAGAGATCACAAGACCCAGTACTTC. Translating it yields CSARDHKTQYF.

This chain connects TRBV5-6 to TRBJ1-1, with D hard to call. This CDR3 contains 12 residues. The V end lost 3 bases, the J end lost 8 bases, and 11 bases lay between the germline ends. CDR1 SGHDT and CDR2 YYEEEE come from the germline V gene. The CDR3 bases are TGTGCCAGCAGCTCTACAGACCTAGAAGCTTTCTTT. Translated: CASSSTDLEAFF. Looking up the rest from reference TRBV5-6 and TRBJ1-1 gives the full variable domain: DAGVTQSPTHLIKTRGQQVTLRCSPKSGHDTVSWYQQALGQGPQFIFQYYEEEERQRGNFPDRFSGHQFPNYSSELNVNALLLGDSALYLCASSSTDLEAFFGQGTRLTVV.

V usage is TRBV5-4 and J usage is TRBJ1-4; possibly TRBD1 for D (5 bases). Germline lookup yields CDR1 SGHNT and CDR2 YYREEE (reference sequence). The CDR3 is 15 amino acids. V was cut by 0 bases and J by 7 bases, with 13 bases left in between. The CDR3 coding sequence is TGTGCCAGCAGCTTGGTGGGCCAGGGCGGTGAAAAACTGTTTTTT. Residues: CASSLVGQGGEKLFF.

The rearrangement joins TRBV19 to TRBJ2-5; D may be TRBD1 (5 bases). The CDR3 runs 13 residues. V gave up 6 bases and J gave up 7 bases, with 15 bases separating them. Germline V gene lookup returns CDR1 LNHDA and CDR2 SQIVND (reference sequence). The DNA of the CDR3 is TGTGCCAGTAGAGAGACAGCAAAGGGGACCCAGTACTTC. Protein: CASRETAKGTQYF.